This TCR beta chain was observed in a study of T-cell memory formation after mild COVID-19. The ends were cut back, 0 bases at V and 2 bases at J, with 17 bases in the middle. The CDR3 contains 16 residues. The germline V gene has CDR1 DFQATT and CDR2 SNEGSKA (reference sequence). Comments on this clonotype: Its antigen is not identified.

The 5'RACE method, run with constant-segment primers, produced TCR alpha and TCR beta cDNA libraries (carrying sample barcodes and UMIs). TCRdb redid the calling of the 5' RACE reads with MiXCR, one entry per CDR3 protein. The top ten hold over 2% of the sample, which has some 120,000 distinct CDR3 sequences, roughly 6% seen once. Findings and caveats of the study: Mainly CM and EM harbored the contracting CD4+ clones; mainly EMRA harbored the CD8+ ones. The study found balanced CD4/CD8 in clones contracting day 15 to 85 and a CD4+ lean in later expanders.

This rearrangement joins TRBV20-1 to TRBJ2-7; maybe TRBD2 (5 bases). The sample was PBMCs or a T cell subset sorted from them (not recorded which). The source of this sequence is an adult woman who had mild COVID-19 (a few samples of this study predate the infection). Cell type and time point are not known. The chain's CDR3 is CSARDPRTSSTYEQYF. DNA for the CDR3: TGCAGTGCTAGAGACCCAAGGACTTCCAGTACCTACGAGCAGTACTTC.